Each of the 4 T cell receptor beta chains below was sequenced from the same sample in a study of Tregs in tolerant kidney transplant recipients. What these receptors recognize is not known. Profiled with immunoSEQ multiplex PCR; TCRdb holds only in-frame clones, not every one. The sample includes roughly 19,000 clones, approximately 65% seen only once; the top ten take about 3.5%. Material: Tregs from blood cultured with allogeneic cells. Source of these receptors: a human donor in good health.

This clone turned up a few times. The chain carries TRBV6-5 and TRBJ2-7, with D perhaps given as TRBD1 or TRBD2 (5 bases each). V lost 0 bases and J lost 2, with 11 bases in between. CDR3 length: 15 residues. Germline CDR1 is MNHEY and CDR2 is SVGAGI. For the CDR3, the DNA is TGTGCCAGCAGTTACTCCGGGACCGCACCCTACGAGCAGTACTTC. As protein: CASSYSGTAPYEQYF.

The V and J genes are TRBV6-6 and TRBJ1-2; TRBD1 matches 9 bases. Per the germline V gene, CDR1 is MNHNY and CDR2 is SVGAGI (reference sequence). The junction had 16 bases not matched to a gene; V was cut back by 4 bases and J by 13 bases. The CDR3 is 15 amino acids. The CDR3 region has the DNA TGTGCCAGCAGTTCGAGGACAGGGGCGACGCTCAGGGGCACCTTC. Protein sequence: CASSSRTGATLRGTF.

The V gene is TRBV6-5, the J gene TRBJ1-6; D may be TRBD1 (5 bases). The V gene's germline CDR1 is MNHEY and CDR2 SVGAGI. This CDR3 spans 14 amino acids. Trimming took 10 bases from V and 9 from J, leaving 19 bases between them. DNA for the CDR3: TGTGCCACCAACAGGTTCGACTTAACTTCACCCCTCCACTTT. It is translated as CATNRFDLTSPLHF.

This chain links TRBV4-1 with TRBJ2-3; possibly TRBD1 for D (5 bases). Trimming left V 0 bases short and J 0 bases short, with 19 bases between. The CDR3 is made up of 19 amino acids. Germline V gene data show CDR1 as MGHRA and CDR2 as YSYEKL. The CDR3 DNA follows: TGCGCCAGCAGCCAAGATTTAGACAGTTCTCAAACTAGCACAGATACGCAGTATTTT. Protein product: CASSQDLDSSQTSTDTQYF.